A selection of T cell receptor beta chains follows, all from one sample in a study of cytomegalovirus exposure and HLA in healthy donors. This table comes from immunoSEQ multiplex PCR, and its TCRdb copy is limited to in-frame clones, with some not included. Of approximately 210,000 clones in the sample, over 75% were seen once. Material for sequencing was PBMCs. These receptors all stem from a woman aged 50 to 65 in good health and CMV-seropositive. CDR3s include the opening cysteine and the closing phenylalanine or tryptophan. Fields, in order: clone size, D gene, J gene, V gene, CDR3 protein, CDR3 DNA. D genes are given only for firm matches. Some rows mark clone size as missing; the rest say once, few, many or name a class of expanded clone.

clone size: NA
D gene: NA
J gene: TRBJ1-1
V gene: TRBV7-2
CDR3 protein: CASSLSGVNTEAFF
CDR3 DNA: TGTGCCAGCAGCTTAAGCGGGGTGAACACTGAAGCTTTCTTT

clone size: NA
D gene: TRBD2
J gene: TRBJ2-1
V gene: TRBV10-3
CDR3 protein: CAISESRGGSDEQFF
CDR3 DNA: TGTGCCATCAGTGAGTCGCGGGGGGGGAGCGATGAGCAGTTCTTC

clone size: few
D gene: NA
J gene: TRBJ1-5
V gene: TRBV7-9
CDR3 protein: CASSLGDTLNQPQHF
CDR3 DNA: TGTGCCAGCAGCTTGGGGGACACCCTAAATCAGCCCCAGCATTTT

clone size: NA
D gene: NA
J gene: TRBJ1-4
V gene: TRBV5-5
CDR3 protein: CASSLGDSRPNEKLFF
CDR3 DNA: TGTGCCAGCAGCTTGGGCGACAGCCGGCCGAATGAAAAACTGTTTTTT

clone size: NA
D gene: NA
J gene: TRBJ1-2
V gene: TRBV27
CDR3 protein: CASSLGWGHDGGYTF
CDR3 DNA: TGTGCCAGCAGTTTAGGTTGGGGACACGACGGAGGCTACACCTTC

clone size: NA
D gene: NA
J gene: TRBJ1-6
V gene: TRBV4-2
CDR3 protein: CASSQDPSVRASLHF
CDR3 DNA: TGTGCCAGCAGCCAAGATCCGTCGGTCAGGGCGTCCCTCCACTTT

clone size: few
D gene: TRBD1
J gene: TRBJ1-1
V gene: TRBV6-5
CDR3 protein: CASSQDRPRNTEAFF
CDR3 DNA: TGTGCCAGCAGTCAGGACAGGCCGCGGAACACTGAAGCTTTCTTT

clone size: NA
D gene: NA
J gene: TRBJ2-7
V gene: TRBV7-9
CDR3 protein: CSSSLTSYEQYF
CDR3 DNA: TGTTCCAGCAGCTTAACAAGCTACGAGCAGTACTTC

clone size: NA
D gene: NA
J gene: TRBJ1-5
V gene: TRBV4-1
CDR3 protein: CASSQDIQGVQGSQPQHF
CDR3 DNA: TGCGCCAGCAGCCAAGATATACAAGGGGTGCAGGGTTCTCAGCCCCAGCATTTT

clone size: NA
D gene: TRBD2
J gene: TRBJ2-1
V gene: TRBV29-1
CDR3 protein: CSVFSGGRGNEQFF
CDR3 DNA: TGCAGCGTTTTCAGCGGGGGCCGCGGCAATGAGCAGTTCTTC

clone size: NA
D gene: NA
J gene: TRBJ2-2
V gene: TRBV2
CDR3 protein: CASSEIAGAGGELFF
CDR3 DNA: TGTGCCAGCAGTGAAATAGCAGGGGCGGGCGGGGAGCTGTTTTTT

clone size: NA
D gene: NA
J gene: TRBJ1-1
V gene: TRBV12-5
CDR3 protein: CASGGTRVSVSTEAFF
CDR3 DNA: TGTGCTAGTGGTGGGACACGGGTGTCCGTGAGCACTGAAGCTTTCTTT

clone size: NA
D gene: TRBD1
J gene: TRBJ1-6
V gene: TRBV9
CDR3 protein: CASSLGTGDNSPLHF
CDR3 DNA: TGTGCCAGCAGCCTCGGGACAGGGGATAATTCACCCCTCCACTTT

clone size: NA
D gene: NA
J gene: TRBJ2-2
V gene: TRBV5-5
CDR3 protein: CASSLATTGYTGELFF
CDR3 DNA: TGTGCCAGCAGCTTGGCGACGACAGGCTACACCGGGGAGCTGTTTTTT

clone size: NA
D gene: TRBD2
J gene: TRBJ2-2
V gene: TRBV5-6
CDR3 protein: CASSFWGGTNTGELFF
CDR3 DNA: TGTGCCAGCAGCTTCTGGGGGGGGACCAACACCGGGGAGCTGTTTTTT

clone size: NA
D gene: TRBD1
J gene: TRBJ1-1
V gene: TRBV29-1
CDR3 protein: CSVLQGAGTEAFF
CDR3 DNA: TGCAGCGTCCTACAGGGGGCGGGCACTGAAGCTTTCTTT

clone size: NA
D gene: NA
J gene: TRBJ1-2
V gene: TRBV5-1
CDR3 protein: CASSREASFYGYTF
CDR3 DNA: TGCGCCAGCAGCAGGGAGGCCAGCTTCTATGGCTACACCTTC

clone size: NA
D gene: NA
J gene: TRBJ1-2
V gene: TRBV10-1
CDR3 protein: CASSPGPNYGYTF
CDR3 DNA: TGCGCCAGCAGCCCAGGGCCGAACTATGGCTACACCTTC

clone size: NA
D gene: TRBD2
J gene: TRBJ2-7
V gene: TRBV5-1
CDR3 protein: CASSLGGLAGLIYEQYF
CDR3 DNA: TGCGCCAGCAGCTTGGGCGGACTAGCGGGGCTGATCTACGAGCAGTACTTC

clone size: NA
D gene: TRBD1
J gene: TRBJ2-1
V gene: TRBV6-4
CDR3 protein: CASSKRTGGSYNEQFF
CDR3 DNA: TGTGCCAGCAGTAAAAGGACAGGGGGCTCCTACAATGAGCAGTTCTTC

clone size: few
D gene: NA
J gene: TRBJ1-2
V gene: TRBV7-3
CDR3 protein: CASSLVANYGYTF
CDR3 DNA: TGTGCCAGCAGCCTCGTAGCTAACTATGGCTACACCTTC

clone size: NA
D gene: TRBD1
J gene: TRBJ2-7
V gene: TRBV11-2
CDR3 protein: CASSLEGTGGYEQYF
CDR3 DNA: TGTGCCAGCAGCTTGGAGGGGACAGGGGGCTACGAGCAGTACTTC

clone size: once
D gene: TRBD1
J gene: TRBJ1-1
V gene: TRBV19
CDR3 protein: CGSKGQGNTEAFF
CDR3 DNA: TGTGGTAGTAAGGGACAGGGGAACACTGAAGCTTTCTTT

clone size: NA
D gene: NA
J gene: TRBJ1-5
V gene: TRBV29-1
CDR3 protein: CSVEEPGGNQPQHF
CDR3 DNA: TGCAGCGTTGAAGAGCCAGGGGGCAATCAGCCCCAGCATTTT

clone size: few
D gene: TRBD1
J gene: TRBJ1-4
V gene: TRBV5-6
CDR3 protein: CASSKTGGDEKLFF
CDR3 DNA: TGTGCCAGCAGCAAGACAGGGGGTGATGAAAAACTGTTTTTT

clone size: NA
D gene: NA
J gene: TRBJ1-2
V gene: TRBV29-1
CDR3 protein: CSVEDPGGYTF
CDR3 DNA: TGCAGCGTTGAAGACCCCGGTGGCTACACCTTC

clone size: NA
D gene: TRBD2
J gene: TRBJ2-7
V gene: TRBV7-8
CDR3 protein: CASSPRGGFSYEQYF
CDR3 DNA: TGTGCCAGCAGCCCCCGGGGAGGGTTCTCCTACGAGCAGTACTTC

clone size: NA
D gene: TRBD2
J gene: TRBJ2-7
V gene: TRBV30
CDR3 protein: CARGGGPYEQYF
CDR3 DNA: TGTGCCCGGGGCGGGGGTCCCTACGAGCAGTACTTC

clone size: NA
D gene: NA
J gene: TRBJ1-2
V gene: TRBV28
CDR3 protein: CASSLGQPYGYTF
CDR3 DNA: TGTGCCAGCAGTTTAGGACAGCCCTATGGCTACACCTTC

clone size: NA
D gene: NA
J gene: TRBJ2-7
V gene: TRBV6-6
CDR3 protein: CASSSARYEQYF
CDR3 DNA: TGTGCCAGCAGTTCCGCCCGGTACGAGCAGTACTTC

clone size: NA
D gene: NA
J gene: TRBJ2-5
V gene: TRBV13
CDR3 protein: CASSRGGETQYF
CDR3 DNA: TGTGCCAGCAGCAGGGGGGGAGAGACCCAGTACTTC

clone size: once
D gene: NA
J gene: TRBJ2-2
V gene: TRBV7-8
CDR3 protein: CASTQGEGANTGELFF
CDR3 DNA: TGTGCCAGCACCCAAGGGGAGGGGGCGAACACCGGGGAGCTGTTTTTT

clone size: NA
D gene: NA
J gene: TRBJ2-3
V gene: TRBV7-6
CDR3 protein: CASSLVAGTSTDTQYF
CDR3 DNA: TGTGCCAGCAGCTTAGTTGCGGGAACTAGCACAGATACGCAGTATTTT

clone size: NA
D gene: NA
J gene: TRBJ2-7
V gene: TRBV5-4
CDR3 protein: CASSWEYTHEQYF
CDR3 DNA: TGTGCCAGCAGCTGGGAGTACACCCACGAGCAGTACTTC

clone size: NA
D gene: TRBD1
J gene: TRBJ1-6
V gene: TRBV7-9
CDR3 protein: CASRGQGSSYNSPLHF
CDR3 DNA: TGTGCCAGCAGGGGACAGGGGAGCTCCTATAATTCACCCCTCCACTTT

clone size: NA
D gene: TRBD1
J gene: TRBJ1-5
V gene: TRBV6-1
CDR3 protein: CASSATLGQDSNQPQHF
CDR3 DNA: TGTGCCAGCAGTGCAACACTCGGACAGGATAGCAATCAGCCCCAGCATTTT

clone size: once
D gene: NA
J gene: TRBJ2-7
V gene: TRBV20-1
CDR3 protein: CSGGVGYEQYF
CDR3 DNA: TGCAGTGGGGGGGTAGGATACGAGCAGTACTTC

clone size: few
D gene: NA
J gene: TRBJ2-7
V gene: TRBV4-3
CDR3 protein: CASSQENRDFGYEQYF
CDR3 DNA: TGCGCCAGCAGCCAGGAGAACAGGGATTTCGGCTACGAGCAGTACTTC

clone size: NA
D gene: NA
J gene: TRBJ2-5
V gene: TRBV5-6
CDR3 protein: CASSLGRGETQYF
CDR3 DNA: TGTGCCAGCAGCTTGGGGCGGGGTGAGACCCAGTACTTC

clone size: NA
D gene: TRBD1
J gene: TRBJ2-3
V gene: TRBV5-1
CDR3 protein: CASSSLGQGTDTQYF
CDR3 DNA: TGCGCCAGCAGCTCTTTAGGACAGGGGACAGATACGCAGTATTTT

clone size: few
D gene: TRBD1
J gene: TRBJ1-4
V gene: TRBV19
CDR3 protein: CASSTSGTGNEKLFF
CDR3 DNA: TGTGCCAGTAGTACCTCCGGGACAGGGAATGAAAAACTGTTTTTT